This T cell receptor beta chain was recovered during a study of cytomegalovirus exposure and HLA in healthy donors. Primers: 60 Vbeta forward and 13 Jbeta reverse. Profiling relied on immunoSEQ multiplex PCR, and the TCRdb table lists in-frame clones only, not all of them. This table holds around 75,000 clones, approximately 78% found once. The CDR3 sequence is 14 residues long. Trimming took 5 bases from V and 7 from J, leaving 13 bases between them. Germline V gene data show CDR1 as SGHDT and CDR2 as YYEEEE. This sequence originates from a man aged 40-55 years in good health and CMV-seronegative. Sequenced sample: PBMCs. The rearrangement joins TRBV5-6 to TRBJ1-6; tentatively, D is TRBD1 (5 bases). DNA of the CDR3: TGTGCCAGCAGTCGCCAGGGATGGAATTCACCCCTCCACTTT. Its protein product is CASSRQGWNSPLHF.